This T cell receptor beta chain was profiled in a study of cytomegalovirus exposure and HLA in healthy donors. Points from the study as a whole: Clonal expansion was found to be greater in HLA-associated TCR beta chains than in equally common others in a later analysis. Using the classifier, cytomegalovirus status was reportedly diagnosed with high specificity and sensitivity.

Vbeta (60) and Jbeta (13) primers were used in the PCR. Produced via immunoSEQ multiplex PCR; TCRdb's table is partial and in-frame only. The sample contains over 150,000 clones, under 80% of which appear only once. A note on this clone: Its antigen remains unknown.

The CDR3 has 13 amino acids. Germline V gene lookup returns CDR1 SGHKS and CDR2 YYEKEE (reference sequence). The V and J ends lost 1 base and 4 bases respectively, with 8 bases between them. The sequencing sample was made of PBMCs. This receptor was identified in a man under 40 in good health and CMV-seropositive. V gene TRBV5-5 combines with J gene TRBJ1-2; maybe TRBD1 (5 bases). CDR3 nucleotides: TGTGCCAGCAGCTTGCAGGGCGGCTATGGCTACACCTTC. Translation gives CASSLQGGYGYTF.